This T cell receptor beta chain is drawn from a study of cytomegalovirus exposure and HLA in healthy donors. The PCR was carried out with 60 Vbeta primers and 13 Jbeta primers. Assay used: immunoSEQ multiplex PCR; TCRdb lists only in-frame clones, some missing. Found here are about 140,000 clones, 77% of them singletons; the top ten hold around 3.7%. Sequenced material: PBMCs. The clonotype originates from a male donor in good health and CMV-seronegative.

CDR3 residues: CASTSNWDYNTQYF. CDR3 DNA sequence: TGTGCCAGCACCTCAAATTGGGACTACAATACGCAGTATTTT. The genes are TRBV5-4 and TRBJ2-3; TRBD2 aligns across 7 bases. There are 14 residues in the CDR3. J was trimmed by 7 bases and V by 6 bases; bases with no gene match: 11. Germline assignment: CDR1 SGHNT and CDR2 YYREEE (reference sequence).